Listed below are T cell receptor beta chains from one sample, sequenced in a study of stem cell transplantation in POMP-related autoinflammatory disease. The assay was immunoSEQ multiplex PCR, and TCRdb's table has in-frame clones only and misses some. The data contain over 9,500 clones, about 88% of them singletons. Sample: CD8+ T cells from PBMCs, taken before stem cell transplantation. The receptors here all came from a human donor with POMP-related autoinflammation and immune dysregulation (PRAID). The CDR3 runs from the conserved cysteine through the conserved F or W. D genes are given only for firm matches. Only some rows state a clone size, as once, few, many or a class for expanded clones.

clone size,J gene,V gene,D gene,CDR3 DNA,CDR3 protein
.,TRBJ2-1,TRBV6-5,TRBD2,TGTGCCAGCAGACCCCTAGCGGGAGGCTATGGTGAGCAGTTCTTC,CASRPLAGGYGEQFF
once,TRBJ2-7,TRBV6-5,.,TGTGCCAGCAGCCCCGGTCTTGGGGGCTACGAGCAGTACTTC,CASSPGLGGYEQYF
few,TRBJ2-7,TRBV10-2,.,TGCGCCAGCAAGGCAGGCAACTCCTACGAGCAGTACTTC,CASKAGNSYEQYF
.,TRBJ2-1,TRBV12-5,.,TGTGCTAGTGGTTTGAGCGCGGGGACCGGCTCCTACAATGAGCAGTTCTTC,CASGLSAGTGSYNEQFF
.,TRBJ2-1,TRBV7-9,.,TGTGCCAGCAGCTTCGGGGCCAAGTCCCGAGAGCAGTTCTTC,CASSFGAKSREQFF
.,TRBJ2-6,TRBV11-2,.,TGTGCCAGCAGCTTAGGTTTGGGGGCGGGTGGGGCCAACGTCCTGACTTTC,CASSLGLGAGGANVLTF
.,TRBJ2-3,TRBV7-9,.,TGTGCCAGCACCGTTGGGGCCACCATCACAGATACGCAGTATTTT,CASTVGATITDTQYF
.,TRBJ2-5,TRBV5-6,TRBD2,TGTGCCAGCAGCCCAAATAGCGCTAGCGGGAGTTTAGAGACCCAGTACTTC,CASSPNSASGSLETQYF
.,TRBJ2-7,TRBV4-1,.,TGCGCCAGCAGCCATCTAGCCTCGGGCGAGCAGTACTTC,CASSHLASGEQYF
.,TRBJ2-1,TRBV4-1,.,TGCGCCAGCAGCCGAGTCGAAGATGAGCAGTTCTTC,CASSRVEDEQFF